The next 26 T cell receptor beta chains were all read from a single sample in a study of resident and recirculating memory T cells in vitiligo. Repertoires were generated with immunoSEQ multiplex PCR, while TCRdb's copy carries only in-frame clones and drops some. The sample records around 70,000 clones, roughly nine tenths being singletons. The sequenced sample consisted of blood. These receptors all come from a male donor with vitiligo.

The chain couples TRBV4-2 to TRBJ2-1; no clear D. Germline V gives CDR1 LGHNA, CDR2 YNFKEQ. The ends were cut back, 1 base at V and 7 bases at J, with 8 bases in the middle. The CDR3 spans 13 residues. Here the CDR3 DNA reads TGTGCCAGCAGCCAAGGCCCCGGGAATGAGCAGTTCTTC. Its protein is CASSQGPGNEQFF.

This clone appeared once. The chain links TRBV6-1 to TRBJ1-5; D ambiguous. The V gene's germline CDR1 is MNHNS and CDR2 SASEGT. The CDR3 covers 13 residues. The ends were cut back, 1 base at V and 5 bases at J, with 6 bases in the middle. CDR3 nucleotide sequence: TGTGCCAGCAGTGAAGGGAGTTATCAGCCCCAGCATTTT. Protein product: CASSEGSYQPQHF.

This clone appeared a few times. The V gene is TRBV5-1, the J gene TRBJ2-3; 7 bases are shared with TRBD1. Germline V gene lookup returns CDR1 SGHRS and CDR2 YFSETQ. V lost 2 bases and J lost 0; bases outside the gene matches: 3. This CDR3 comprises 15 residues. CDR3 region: CASSLQGTSTDTQYF. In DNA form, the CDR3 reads TGCGCCAGCAGCTTACAGGGGACCAGCACAGATACGCAGTATTTT.

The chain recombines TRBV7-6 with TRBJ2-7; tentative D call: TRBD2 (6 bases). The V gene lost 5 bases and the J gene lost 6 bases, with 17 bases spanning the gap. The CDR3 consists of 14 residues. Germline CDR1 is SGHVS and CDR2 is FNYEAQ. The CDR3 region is CASSRLTSGGEQYF. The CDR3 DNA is TGTGCCAGCAGCCGACTGACTAGTGGGGGCGAGCAGTACTTC.

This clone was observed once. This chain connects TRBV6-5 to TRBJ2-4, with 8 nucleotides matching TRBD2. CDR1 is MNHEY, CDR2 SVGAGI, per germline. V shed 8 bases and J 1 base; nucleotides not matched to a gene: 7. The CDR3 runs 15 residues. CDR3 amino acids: CASAGGGTAKNIQYF. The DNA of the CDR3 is TGTGCCAGCGCCGGGGGGGGCACGGCCAAAAACATTCAGTACTTC.

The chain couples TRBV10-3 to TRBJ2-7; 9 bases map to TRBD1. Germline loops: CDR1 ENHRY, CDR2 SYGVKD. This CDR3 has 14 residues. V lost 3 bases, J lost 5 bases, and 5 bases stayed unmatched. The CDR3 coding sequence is TGTGCCATCAGTGAAGCCGGGACAGGGAACGAGCAGTACTTC. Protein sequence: CAISEAGTGNEQYF.

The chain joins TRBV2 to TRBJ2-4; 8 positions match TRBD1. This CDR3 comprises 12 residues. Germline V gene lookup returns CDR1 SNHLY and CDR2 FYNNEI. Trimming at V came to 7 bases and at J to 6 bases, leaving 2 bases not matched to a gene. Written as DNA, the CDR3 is TGTGCCAGCAAACAGGGGGTAAACATTCAGTACTTC. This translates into CASKQGVNIQYF.

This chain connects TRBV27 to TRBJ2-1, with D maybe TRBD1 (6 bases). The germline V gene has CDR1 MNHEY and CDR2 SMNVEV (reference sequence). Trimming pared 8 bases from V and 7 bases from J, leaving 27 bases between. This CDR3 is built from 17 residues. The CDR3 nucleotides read TGTGCCAGCCTCACTCCGCACAGGGAAGTGGGTGTGAATGAGCAGTTCTTC. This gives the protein CASLTPHREVGVNEQFF.

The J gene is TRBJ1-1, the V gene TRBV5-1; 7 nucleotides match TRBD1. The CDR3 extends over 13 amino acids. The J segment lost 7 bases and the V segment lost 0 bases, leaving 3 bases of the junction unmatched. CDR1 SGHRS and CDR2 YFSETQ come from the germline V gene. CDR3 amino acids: CASSLGRQGEAFF. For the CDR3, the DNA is TGCGCCAGCAGCTTGGGTCGACAGGGTGAAGCTTTCTTT. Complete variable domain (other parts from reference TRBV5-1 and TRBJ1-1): KAGVTQTPRYLIKTRGQQVTLSCSPISGHRSVSWYQQTPGQGLQFLFEYFSETQRNKGNFPGRFSGRQFSNSRSEMNVSTLELGDSALYLCASSLGRQGEAFFGQGTRLTVV.

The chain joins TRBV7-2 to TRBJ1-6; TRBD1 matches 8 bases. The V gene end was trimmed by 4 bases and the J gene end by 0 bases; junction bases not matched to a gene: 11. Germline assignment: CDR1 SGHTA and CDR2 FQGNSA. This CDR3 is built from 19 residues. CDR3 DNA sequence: TGTGCCAGCAGCTCTCTTTATCTAGGACAGGGCTCCTATAATTCACCCCTCCACTTT. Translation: CASSSLYLGQGSYNSPLHF.

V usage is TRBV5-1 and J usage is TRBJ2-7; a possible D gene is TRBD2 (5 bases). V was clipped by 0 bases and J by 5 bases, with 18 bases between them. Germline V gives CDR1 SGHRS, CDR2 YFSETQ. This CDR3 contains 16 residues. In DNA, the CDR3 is TGCGCCAGCAGCTTGGAAAGGTCCCGGACTCCGAACGAGCAGTACTTC. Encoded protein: CASSLERSRTPNEQYF.

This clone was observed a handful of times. CDR3 DNA: TGTGCCAGCAGGGAAACCGGGACAGGTCTTTCCTACAATGAGCAGTTCTTC. It is translated as CASRETGTGLSYNEQFF. The V gene is TRBV28, the J gene TRBJ2-1; TRBD1 aligns across 8 bases. J was trimmed by 1 base and V by 6 bases; bases with no gene match: 11. The CDR3 covers 17 residues. Germline CDR1 reads MDHEN; CDR2 reads SYDVKM.

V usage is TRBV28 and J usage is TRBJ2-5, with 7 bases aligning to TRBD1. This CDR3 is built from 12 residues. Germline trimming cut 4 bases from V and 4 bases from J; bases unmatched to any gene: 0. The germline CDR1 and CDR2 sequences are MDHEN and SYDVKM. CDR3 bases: TGTGCCAGCAGTTCAGGGGGAGAGACCCAGTACTTC. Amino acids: CASSSGGETQYF.

CDR3 nucleotide sequence: TGTGCCAGCAGTTCCGGCACAGATACGCAGTATTTT. Encoded protein: CASSSGTDTQYF. The J gene is TRBJ2-3, the V gene TRBV28; D gene unclear. The CDR3 loop spans 12 amino acids. Germline CDR1 and CDR2: MDHEN and SYDVKM. Between the trimmed V and J ends, which lost 4 bases and 1 base, there was a span of 3 bases. The whole variable domain, remainder taken from reference TRBV28 and TRBJ2-3, is DVKVTQSSRYLVKRTGEKVFLECVQDMDHENMFWYRQDPGLGLRLIYFSYDVKMKEKGDIPEGYSVSREKKERFSLILESASTNQTSMYLCASSSGTDTQYFGPGTRLTVL.

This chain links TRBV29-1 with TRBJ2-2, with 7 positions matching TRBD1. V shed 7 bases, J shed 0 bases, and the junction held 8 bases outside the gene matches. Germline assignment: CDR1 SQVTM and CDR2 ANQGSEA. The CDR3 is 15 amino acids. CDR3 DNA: TGCAGCGCAACCGACAGGGAAGCGAACACCGGGGAGCTGTTTTTT. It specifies CSATDREANTGELFF.

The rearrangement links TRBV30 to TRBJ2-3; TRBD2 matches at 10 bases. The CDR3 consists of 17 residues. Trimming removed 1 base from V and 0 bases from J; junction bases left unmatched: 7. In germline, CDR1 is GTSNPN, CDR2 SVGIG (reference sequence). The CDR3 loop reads CAWSGGSGGASTDTQYF. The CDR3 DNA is TGTGCCTGGAGTGGGGGGAGCGGGGGGGCAAGCACAGATACGCAGTATTTT.

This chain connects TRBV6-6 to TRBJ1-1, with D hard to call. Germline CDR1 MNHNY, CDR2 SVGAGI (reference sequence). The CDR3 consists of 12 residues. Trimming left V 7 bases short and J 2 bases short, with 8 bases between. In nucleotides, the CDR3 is TGTGCCAGCAAGGAGCCTAACACTGAAGCTTTCTTT. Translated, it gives CASKEPNTEAFF.

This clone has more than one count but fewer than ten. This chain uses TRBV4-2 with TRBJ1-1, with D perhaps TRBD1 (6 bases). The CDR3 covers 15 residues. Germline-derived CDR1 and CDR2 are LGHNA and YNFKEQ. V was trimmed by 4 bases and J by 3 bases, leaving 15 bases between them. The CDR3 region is CASSPLRGGDTEAFF. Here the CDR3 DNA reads TGTGCCAGCAGCCCTCTAAGGGGGGGAGACACTGAAGCTTTCTTT.

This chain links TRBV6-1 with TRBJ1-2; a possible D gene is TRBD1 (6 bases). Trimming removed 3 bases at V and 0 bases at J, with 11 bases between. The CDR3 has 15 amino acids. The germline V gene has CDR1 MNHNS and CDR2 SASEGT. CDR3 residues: CASSEVQGTNYGYTF. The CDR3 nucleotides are TGTGCCAGCAGTGAGGTCCAGGGGACTAACTATGGCTACACCTTC.

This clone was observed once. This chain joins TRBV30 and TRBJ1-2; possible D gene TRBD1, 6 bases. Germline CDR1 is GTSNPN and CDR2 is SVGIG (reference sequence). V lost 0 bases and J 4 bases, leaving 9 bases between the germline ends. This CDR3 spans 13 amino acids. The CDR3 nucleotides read TGTGCCTGGAGTGTAGCAGGGGTCTATGGCTACACCTTC. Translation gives CAWSVAGVYGYTF.

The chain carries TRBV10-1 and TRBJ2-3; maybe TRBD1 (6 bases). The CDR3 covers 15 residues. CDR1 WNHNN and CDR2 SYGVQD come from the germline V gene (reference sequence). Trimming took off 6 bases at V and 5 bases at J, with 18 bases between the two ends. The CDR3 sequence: CASSAGTRVLDTQYF. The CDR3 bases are TGCGCCAGCAGCGCCGGGACACGGGTGCTAGATACGCAGTATTTT.

CDR3 amino acids: CASSVGLLQPRGYTF. The CDR3, as DNA: TGTGCCAGCAGCGTAGGTTTGTTACAGCCCAGGGGCTACACCTTC. The chain has TRBV9 and TRBJ1-2; D gene ambiguous. V gave up 0 bases and J gave up 8 bases, with 17 bases separating them. The CDR3 runs 15 residues. Germline loops: CDR1 SGDLS, CDR2 YYNGEE.

The CDR3: CASSSGTGGMTGTEAFF. For the CDR3, the DNA is TGTGCCAGCAGTTCCGGGACAGGGGGTATGACGGGCACTGAAGCTTTCTTT. This chain uses TRBV25-1 with TRBJ1-1; 11 nucleotides line up with TRBD1. CDR1 MGHDK and CDR2 SYGVNS come from the germline V gene. Unmatched junction bases numbered 12, after V lost 5 bases and J lost 4 bases. This CDR3 comprises 17 residues.

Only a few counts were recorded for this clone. CDR3 sequence (DNA): TGTGCCAGCAGTTACTCGTCGCAGGGCCATTCACCCCTCCACTTT. Translation gives CASSYSSQGHSPLHF. The chain is built from TRBV6-5 and TRBJ1-6, with a possible D match to TRBD1 (5 bases). V was pared by 0 bases and J by 8 bases, with 11 bases between. Germline V gives CDR1 MNHEY, CDR2 SVGAGI. This CDR3 is built from 15 residues.

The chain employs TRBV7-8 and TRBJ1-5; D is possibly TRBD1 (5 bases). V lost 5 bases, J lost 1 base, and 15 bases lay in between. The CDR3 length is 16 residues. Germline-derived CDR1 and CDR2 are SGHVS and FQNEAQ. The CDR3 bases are TGTGCCAGCAGCCCGATCAGGGAATTAAGCAATCAGCCCCAGCATTTT. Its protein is CASSPIRELSNQPQHF.

The CDR3 sequence is CAISEPPGGGGYEQYF. CDR3 in DNA: TGTGCCATCAGTGAGCCCCCGGGCGGGGGTGGATACGAGCAGTACTTC. The genes are TRBV10-3 and TRBJ2-7; the match to TRBD2 covers 7 bases. Germline CDR1 reads ENHRY; CDR2 reads SYGVKD. V dropped 2 bases and J dropped 4; count of bases not matched to a gene: 11. The CDR3 has 16 amino acids.